This T cell receptor (beta chain) was recovered during a study of radiation and T cells in renal cell carcinoma. Findings and caveats of the study: In nephrectomy-only tumors, top 100 clonotypes averaged approximately 40%, versus around 54% irradiated. In blood, top tumor clones expanded by 2 weeks, shrinking by 4.

Measured with immunoSEQ multiplex PCR; TCRdb has only the in-frame clones, and not every one. The sample records about 5,200 clones, around half being singletons. The CDR3 spans 13 residues. Germline lookup yields CDR1 SNHLY and CDR2 FYNNEI. Deletions cut 8 bases from V and 7 bases from J, with 18 bases between. Indicated treatment: 15 Gy SBRT to primary tumor, nephrectomy 4 weeks later. Nephrectomy followed 15 Gy stereotactic body radiation by 4 weeks. The sample holds a few counts of this clone. Its antigen remains unknown. This clonotype was sampled from a man between 60 and 75 years old with renal cell carcinoma. Material: tumor tissue, obtained from a patient whose treatment included radiotherapy and nephrectomy. V gene TRBV2 combines with J gene TRBJ2-7, with TRBD2 as a possible D gene (6 bases). DNA of the CDR3: TGTGCCAGCGAAAGGGACTGGAGTCAGGAGCAGTACTTC. Amino acid sequence: CASERDWSQEQYF.